The subject of this entry is one T cell receptor beta chain. Antigen unknown. This entry is derived from a study of T cell responses to AZD1222 COVID-19 vaccine. Profiling relied on immunoSEQ multiplex PCR, and the TCRdb table lists in-frame clones only, not all of them. The sample comprises 100,000 to 120,000 clones, roughly 90% of which are singletons, and 2% to 3% rests with the top ten. Study findings and constraints: At 160-218 and 743-854, vaccine-associated CD4 TCRs were dominant, and they spanned spike. White British donors predominated, females outnumbered males, and clonal diversity was possibly underestimated. Of spike-specific TCRs, nearly half reportedly target regions left unmutated in variants.

V lost 3 bases and J 6 bases, leaving 9 bases between the germline ends. Germline V gene lookup returns CDR1 DFQATT and CDR2 SNEGSKA (reference sequence). The CDR3 contains 11 residues. The chain links TRBV20-1 to TRBJ2-7; D possibly corresponds to TRBD2 (6 bases). The specimen comprised peripheral blood, sampled on day 0 of AZD1222 vaccination. This clonotype was obtained from an adult in good health. CDR3 in amino acids: CSARTSLEQYF. CDR3 DNA: TGCAGTGCTAGGACTAGTCTCGAGCAGTACTTC.